This T cell receptor (beta chain) originates from a study of cytomegalovirus exposure and HLA in healthy donors (dated by TCRdb to about 2017). At the level of the whole study: An earlier analysis of approximately 640 of the donors reported 250 to 350 Gb of sequence data and roughly 110 million unique TCR beta sequences from about 179 million T cells. Using immunosequencing, the study profiled T cell repertoires from fewer than 850 subjects and related those repertoires to cytomegalovirus serostatus. The study was designed to test whether signatures of past pathogen exposure could be identified by cataloging public T cell receptors. Donor age, sex, ethnicity and CMV serostatus were compiled alongside the repertoire data. Every repertoire in the discovery cohort had been generated on one and the same sequencing platform. Rather than using new phenotypic data, the later analysis identified candidate immune exposures from TCR beta sequences and from how often those sequences occurred across donors. High-throughput TCR immunosequencing, statistical association of individual TCRs with disease status, and machine learning were combined to predict cytomegalovirus infection status. HLA typing covered class I and class II loci at four-digit resolution. In a later genetic analysis, genome-wide SNP genotypes for about 55% of the roughly 700 donors were used, and that subset was treated as a discovery cohort. The genetic ancestry cluster associated with self-reported Caucasian donors included 81% of the roughly 360 genotyped donors. An earlier analysis of roughly 600 of the donors used high-throughput TCR beta sequencing to judge whether each TCR beta V gene segment behaved as functional or pseudogenic. Besides the first cohort of roughly 660 subjects, a separate validation cohort made up of roughly 120 different subjects was used. Approximately 330 gigabases of sequencing data and around 80 million unique TCR sequences made up an early release that covered several hundred HLA-typed donors. Typing coverage varied by locus: about 620-630 donors for A, B, C, DRB1 and DQB1; 500 to 550 for DQA1; approximately 610 for DPA1; approximately 490 for DPB1. Because of strong linkage in the cohort, roughly 5 DR-DQ haplotypes were treated as single units for association and clustering. To study patterns of TCR occurrence, a later analysis re-analyzed previously published TCR beta repertoires from several hundred donors and added high-resolution HLA genotyping. Across around 400 genotyped donors of the cohort, an average of about 240,000 unique TCR beta nucleotide sequences per donor were sequenced, and approximately 19% of those sequences were non-productive.

Worth noting for this clone: Its antigen is still unknown. No base quality values were provided; no much bigger clone lies one nucleotide off.

The library relied on the immunoSEQ multiplex PCR assay. For the multiplex PCR, a mixture combining 60 forward primers for TCR Vbeta segments and 13 reverse primers for TCR Jbeta segments was used. The CDR3 region of rearranged TCR beta genes was amplified from genomic DNA with a multiplex PCR assay. The amplified TCR beta libraries were sequenced on the Illumina HiSeq System as 87-base-pair reads. In the source study's methods: Across the roughly 670 repertoires, a later analysis counted approximately 83 million unique TCR beta chains, roughly 11 million of which were shared by at least two donors. A nearest-neighbor algorithm error-corrected the raw reads and collapsed the reads into unique sequences, merging closely related sequences to remove PCR and sequencing errors. V, D and J gene segments were assigned by aligning CDR3 sequences to IMGT reference sequences. For a sequence to be retained, at least a six-nucleotide match to both a V gene segment and a J gene segment was required. Rearrangements were classified as productive when the CDR3 lacked stop codons and remained in frame with V and J, and all other rearrangements were classified as non-productive. Following IMGT convention, CDR3 was defined as the stretch from the second conserved V-encoded cysteine up to the conserved J-encoded phenylalanine. The earlier analysis of 587 of the donors excluded sequences that lacked an unambiguous match to a single V gene segment. In an earlier analysis of more than 500 of the donors, a V segment was called functional when productive rearrangements were above 56.7%, and segregating when the standard deviation between donors exceeded 5%. A statistical classification framework was built to diagnose cytomegalovirus status from the catalog of TCR beta chain sequences. A later analysis assigned V and J genes by comparing TCR nucleotide sequences with IMGT/GENE-DB human TR gene sequences. A later analysis assigned CDR3 sequences and most-parsimonious VDJ recombination scenarios with the TCRdist pipeline. A later analysis defined each TCR beta chain by its CDR3 amino acid sequence plus V-gene family, and excluded reads lacking a unique V-gene family. As a way to deal with suspected cross-contamination and a sequencing artifact, a later analysis dropped 640 or so nucleotide sequences that were highly shared and had low generation probability. In a later analysis, a clonal expansion index was calculated for each public chain from normalized within-repertoire ranks of inferred template counts. In a later analysis, generation probabilities were computed using a VDJ recombination model fitted to out-of-frame rearrangements, and the results were checked against IGoR. In a later analysis, TCR-TCR, TCR-HLA and TCR-CMV co-occurrence was scored with hypergeometric tests, and a repertoire-size bias correction was applied to TCR pairs. In a later analysis, false discovery rates were estimated by permuting HLA or CMV assignments 20 times. In a later analysis, co-occurring TCRs were grouped using DBSCAN, with TCRdist sequence similarity added in when clustering inside HLA-allele-positive subsets. For co-occurrence clustering, repertoires with fewer than 30,000 or more than 120,000 public chains were excluded, along with a handful of repertoires with anomalous nucleotide sharing. In TCRdb, the immuneACCESS table is reduced to in-frame sequences with V and J assigned. These tables do not hold every clone; where another copy was compared, an unresolved V gene accounts for under half, and the others remain unexplained. The V and J calls and clone size are taken from that table; D and trimming were inferred from the DNA. The sample data list some 130,000 clones, and about 80% of these were observed just once. Approximately 3% of the sample belongs to the ten largest clones.

CDR1 and CDR2 are drawn from the germline V gene: MRHNA, SNTAGT. Inclusive of the bounding cysteine and phenylalanine, the CDR3 is 15 residues long. This entry keeps only the CDR3 DNA: 45 bases, framed from base 1. Trimming takes 3 bases off V and 5 bases off J; junction bases not matched to a gene: 6. The cohort was made up of 500 to 800 healthy bone marrow donors. At the time of sampling, all cohort members were nominally healthy, though unrecorded immune exposures were likely present. The donor tested CMV seronegative and was one of the 352 seronegative cohort members. A peripheral blood sample was collected from each donor, and TCR beta sequencing was performed on peripheral blood mononuclear cells. The Qiagen DNeasy Blood Extraction Kit was used to extract genomic DNA from the blood cell samples. On the study overall, not on this receptor specifically: The earlier analysis of some 560 of the donors excluded 15 to 20 rarely observed V segments, including chromosome 9 orphons, because counts were too low. In a later genetic analysis, a missense DCLRE1C variant was associated with V-gene and J-gene trimming of TCR beta chains, and the association was replicated in an independent cohort. According to a later analysis, parvovirus B19, influenza, CMV and Epstein-Barr virus appeared linked to several top co-occurrence clusters. Broadly in line with IMGT annotations, most TCR beta V segments showed up in productive rearrangements about 87% or about 30% of the time in an earlier analysis of about 500 of the donors. Roughly uniform sequencing depth across donors was assumed in presence/absence analyses, although this assumption may not hold. In the study, approximately 160 TCR beta chains were listed as associated with cytomegalovirus. Because HLA typing was unavailable for some donors at each locus, only the typed subset was used in association tests. In vitro tests confirmed that a few of the cytomegalovirus-associated TCR beta chains recognize cytomegalovirus antigens. According to a later genetic analysis, donors in an Asian-associated ancestry cluster had fewer N-insertions in productive TCRs than the approximately 690-donor mean. Compared with equally common non-associated chains, HLA-associated TCR beta chains in a later analysis were more clonally expanded and had lower generation probabilities. A further reported finding was that TCR beta sequences accurately predicted the HLA-A and HLA-B alleles for most subjects in the first cohort. When HLA alleles, especially DR and DQ, strongly co-occurred, TCR associations were difficult to assign to individual alleles. In both the original and validation cohorts, the classifier was reported to diagnose cytomegalovirus status with high specificity and sensitivity. A cluster of highly shared sequence variants was judged likely to be a technical artifact of the sequencing pipeline. A later analysis found that TCR association rates varied across HLA loci, with DRB1 alleles showing the most associated TCRs and HLA-C alleles the fewest. For the cohort, immune exposure information was limited to CMV serostatus. Only TCR beta chains were sequenced in this cohort, and the absence of alpha or paired-chain data limited detectable features. Correlated functional status among segregating V segments might reflect linkage disequilibrium, but an unknown experimental factor could not be ruled out. It was suggested by the authors that the approach could potentially be generalized to other disease states and immunological phenotypes. A later analysis found that most CMV-associated TCR beta chains appeared HLA-restricted, with HLA associations seemingly driven largely by CMV exposure. Across donors, most TCR sequences were observed very rarely, whereas some public TCRs were present in many individuals. In a later analysis, around 15,000 TCR beta sequences were associated with specific HLA alleles at a false discovery rate of 0.05. Because the 87-base-pair reads could not distinguish some IMGT-functional V segments, including TRBV6-2 and TRBV6-3, those segments were excluded.

Recombination connected TRBV6-4 to TRBJ2-1, with TRBD2 identical over 8 junction bases. This clonotype was sampled from a boy aged 2 to 9 in good health and CMV-seronegative. The sample comprised PBMCs. The CDR3: CASSEGGLDHNEQFF. The DNA is as follows: TGTGCCAGCAGTGAAGGGGGACTAGATCACAATGAGCAGTTCTTC.